A single sample is the source of the 4 T cell receptor beta chains below, sequenced in a study of shared clonotypes between healthy human individuals. CD45RO-negative CD8 cells positively selected for CCR7 made up the naive population, which excluded terminally differentiated effector memory CD45RA+ cells. The protocol was immunoSEQ multiplex PCR, while the TCRdb copy is restricted to in-frame clones and leaves out a portion. The sample lists roughly 2 million clones; roughly 95% were seen once. What was sequenced was naive CD8+ T cells sorted from blood. The origin of the receptors is a man aged 18 to 29 in good health.

The rearrangement uses TRBV10-2 and TRBJ2-7; D may be TRBD2 (6 bases). CDR1 is WSHSY, CDR2 SAAADI, per germline. The CDR3 runs 15 residues. Trimming shortened V by 3 bases and J by 1 base, and 13 bases separated the two germline ends. The CDR3 bases are TGCGCCAGCAGTGACGGAGGGTATGGGTCCTACGAGCAGTACTTC. Protein product: CASSDGGYGSYEQYF.

The chain employs TRBV5-1 and TRBJ2-1; 12 positions agree with TRBD2. With V trimmed by 4 bases and J by 6 bases, 8 bases remained unmatched. CDR1 SGHRS and CDR2 YFSETQ come from the germline V gene. The CDR3 runs to 16 residues. The CDR3 reads CASSPNRLAGVNEQFF. CDR3 nucleotide sequence: TGCGCCAGCAGCCCAAACCGACTAGCGGGAGTCAATGAGCAGTTCTTC.

This clone is a singleton in its sample. V and J are TRBV7-9 and TRBJ1-1; D is perhaps TRBD1 (5 bases). V gave up 8 bases and J gave up 1 base, with 14 bases separating them. Per germline, CDR1 SEHNR and CDR2 FQNEAQ (reference sequence). CDR3 length equals 14 residues. CDR3: CASQGEFSNTEAFF. As DNA, the CDR3 is TGTGCCAGCCAGGGCGAATTCTCGAACACTGAAGCTTTCTTT.

The rearrangement uses TRBV9 and TRBJ2-7, with TRBD1 matching over 7 bases. The V gene's germline CDR1 is SGDLS and CDR2 YYNGEE. This CDR3 has 14 amino acids. Trimming took 4 bases from V and 0 from J; bases not matched to a gene: 4. The CDR3 DNA is TGTGCCAGCAGCTTAAGGACAGGCTCCTACGAGCAGTACTTC. Translated, it gives CASSLRTGSYEQYF.